Shown below are 18 T cell receptor beta chains from a single sample sequenced in a study of T cell repertoires in cytomegalovirus infection. TCRdb fed the reads into MiXCR, producing one record per CDR3 protein. Of some 320,000 distinct CDR3 sequences in the sample, roughly 9.5% were seen once. Material: PBMCs. The receptors derive from a human donor in good health (CMV status not recorded). Some clones in this sample may be carry-over from other donors' samples.

V and J are TRBV28 and TRBJ2-6; 9 bases match TRBD1. Germline lookup yields CDR1 MDHEN and CDR2 SYDVKM. CDR3 length: 17 amino acids. V lost 6 bases to trimming and J lost 1 base; unmatched junction nucleotides: 7. The CDR3 spells CASSGGTGFSGANVLTF. In DNA form, the CDR3 reads TGTGCCAGCAGCGGGGGGACAGGGTTTTCTGGGGCCAACGTCCTGACTTTC.

This clonotype was detected only a few times. This sequence joins TRBV10-3 and TRBJ1-4; D gene ambiguous. There are 15 residues in the CDR3. V lost 10 bases, J lost 1 base, and 16 bases lay in between. Per the germline V gene, CDR1 is ENHRY and CDR2 is SYGVKD. The CDR3 DNA reads TGTGCCACTACGGCAAGGACGGAAACTAATGAAAAACTGTTTTTT. Its translation: CATTARTETNEKLFF.

A word on this clonotype: The junction shows a germline mismatch at one end, possibly a read error. This chain uses TRBV7-9 with TRBJ2-5; 7 positions match TRBD2. Germline V gene sequence: CDR1 SEHNR, CDR2 FQNEAQ (reference sequence). The CDR3 is 13 amino acids. The CDR3, as DNA: TGTGCCAGCAGCTTGACTAGCCCGGAGACCCTGTACTTC. Translating it yields CASSLTSPETLYF.

There are many counts of this clonotype. This chain connects TRBV7-9 to TRBJ1-1; no definite D call. This CDR3 region has 14 residues. The V end lost 3 bases, the J end lost 4 bases, and 12 bases lay between the germline ends. Looked up from germline, CDR1 is SEHNR and CDR2 is FQNEAQ (reference sequence). CDR3 DNA sequence: TGTGCCAGCAGCTTGGCAGCCTTAAGCACTGAAGCTTTCTTT. It specifies CASSLAALSTEAFF.

Many counts were recorded for this clonotype. The CDR3 here is CASSLAWSTEAFF. The CDR3 nucleotides read TGTGCCAGCAGCTTAGCCTGGAGCACTGAAGCTTTCTTT. The chain links TRBV7-6 to TRBJ1-1, with D unresolved. The CDR3 consists of 13 residues. Germline assignment: CDR1 SGHVS and CDR2 FNYEAQ. V lost 0 bases to trimming and J lost 4 bases, with 6 bases between them.

This clonotype was seen ten or more times. The chain joins TRBV7-2 to TRBJ2-3, with 13 bases matching TRBD2. V shed 1 base, J shed 3 bases, and the junction held 4 bases outside the gene matches. From germline, CDR1 is SGHTA and CDR2 FQGNSA. The CDR3 has 17 amino acids. In DNA, the CDR3 is TGTGCCAGCAGCTTAGGGACTAGCGGGGGTGGTACAGATACGCAGTATTTT. Translation: CASSLGTSGGGTDTQYF.

This clonotype was observed at least ten times. V is TRBV27 and J is TRBJ1-5; 10 bases are shared with TRBD1. Germline V lookup: CDR1 MNHEY, CDR2 SMNVEV (reference sequence). The CDR3 extends over 16 amino acids. After removal of 6 bases from V and 2 bases from J, the junction contained 7 bases not matched to a gene. The CDR3 loop reads CASRPGQGIGNQPQHF. The CDR3 DNA is TGTGCCAGCAGACCGGGACAGGGGATTGGCAATCAGCCCCAGCATTTT.

This clonotype was seen ten or more times. The chain recombines TRBV7-8 with TRBJ2-3; a possible D gene is TRBD2 (6 bases). Between the trimmed V and J ends, which lost 5 bases and 5 bases, there was a span of 14 bases. Germline-derived CDR1 and CDR2 are SGHVS and FQNEAQ. There are 14 residues in the CDR3. The CDR3 loop is CASSPRELKDTQYF. For the CDR3, the DNA is TGTGCCAGCAGCCCCCGGGAGCTAAAAGATACGCAGTATTTT.

This sequence joins TRBV7-4 and TRBJ2-7; TRBD1 aligns across 7 bases. Trimming took 6 bases from V and 3 from J; bases not matched to a gene: 8. Germline V gene lookup returns CDR1 SGHVT and CDR2 SQSDAQ. CDR3 size: 14 residues. In nucleotides, the CDR3 is TGTGCCAGCAGATCCGGGACAGCAGTCTACGAGCAGTACTTC. Its translation is CASRSGTAVYEQYF.

This clonotype has only a few counts. The gene calls are TRBV12-3 or TRBV12-4 and TRBJ2-1, with 8 positions matching TRBD2. The V and J ends lost 7 bases and 7 bases, in that order; junction bases with no gene match: 15. The CDR3 extends over 16 amino acids. The CDR3, as DNA: TGTGCCAGCACCCTCGGACGGGCTAGCGGGTTGAATGAGCAGTTCTTC. Encoded protein: CASTLGRASGLNEQFF.

This clonotype was seen at least ten times. The chain has TRBV7-2 and TRBJ1-5; D is unclear. The ends were cut back, 5 bases at V and 9 bases at J, with 14 bases in the middle. This CDR3 has 13 amino acids. Germline CDR1 SGHTA, CDR2 FQGNSA. The CDR3 is CASSPFLIGPQHF. The CDR3 DNA follows: TGTGCCAGCAGCCCGTTTCTAATCGGGCCCCAGCATTTT.

This clonotype was seen ten or more times. The chain recombines TRBV19 with TRBJ1-1, with 11 bases aligning to TRBD1. Germline CDR1 and CDR2: LNHDA and SQIVND (reference sequence). The ends lost 5 bases at V and 11 bases at J; junction bases unmatched: 13. This CDR3 region has 15 residues. The CDR3 protein is CASSSGPRDRGSAFF. CDR3 bases: TGTGCCAGTAGTTCAGGCCCCCGGGACAGGGGGTCCGCTTTCTTT. Full variable domain (rest looked up from reference TRBV19 and TRBJ1-1): DGGITQSPKYLFRKEGQNVTLSCEQNLNHDAMYWYRQDPGQGLRLIYYSQIVNDFQKGDIAEGYSVSREKKESFPLTVTSAQKNPTAFYLCASSSGPRDRGSAFFGQGTRLTVV.

This clonotype has ten or more counts. The chain joins TRBV19 to TRBJ1-5; 11 bases match TRBD1. With V trimmed by 7 bases and J by 3 bases, 14 bases remained unmatched. This CDR3 has 18 residues. Germline V gene sequence: CDR1 LNHDA, CDR2 SQIVND (reference sequence). The CDR3 reads CASIKSGTGGYINQPQHF. For the CDR3, the DNA is TGTGCCAGTATCAAATCTGGGACAGGGGGTTATATCAATCAGCCCCAGCATTTT.

About this clonotype: Compared with germline, one end of the junction differs, possibly owing to a read error. V is TRBV7-2 and J is TRBJ2-1; unclear D gene. This CDR3 spans 11 amino acids. Germline CDR1 reads SGHTA; CDR2 reads FQGNSA. The CDR3 DNA is TGTGCCAGCAGCCCTCAGAAGCTTCCGATCTTC. Amino acids: CASSPQKLPIF.

This clonotype was counted many times. The chain recombines TRBV5-6 with TRBJ1-2; tentative D call: TRBD1 (6 bases). V lost 2 bases to trimming and J lost 4 bases, with 21 bases between them. In germline, CDR1 is SGHDT, CDR2 YYEEEE. The CDR3 contains 17 residues. As DNA, the CDR3 is TGTGCCAGCAGCTTCCCCCGAGTCCCAGGGGCTGGCTATGGCTACACCTTC. Residues: CASSFPRVPGAGYGYTF.

Sample share makes this clonotype medium-sized. The chain recombines TRBV28 with TRBJ2-7; D gene unclear. The V end lost 3 bases, the J end lost 5 bases, and 2 bases lay between the germline ends. Germline assignment: CDR1 MDHEN and CDR2 SYDVKM. CDR3 length equals 10 residues. CDR3 nucleotide sequence: TGTGCCAGCAGTTTCGACGAGCAGTACTTC. Amino acids: CASSFDEQYF.

This clonotype turned up a few times. J is TRBJ2-7 and V is TRBV27, with TRBD2 matching over 10 bases. V lost 5 bases to trimming and J lost 0 bases; unmatched junction nucleotides: 13. Germline CDR1 and CDR2: MNHEY and SMNVEV (reference sequence). This CDR3 is built from 18 residues. The CDR3 nucleotides read TGTGCCAGCAGTAGATCGTTAGCGGGAGGATCTCACTCCTACGAGCAGTACTTC. Translation gives CASSRSLAGGSHSYEQYF.

CDR3 DNA: TGTGCCAGTAGTACCGAGTCTGGAAACACCATATATTTT. It codes for CASSTESGNTIYF. The chain combines TRBV19 with TRBJ1-3, with unresolved D. The CDR3 spans 13 residues. Germline V CDR1 and CDR2: LNHDA, SQIVND (reference sequence). V was trimmed by 4 bases and J by 1 base, leaving 5 bases between them.